One sample yielded the 23 T cell receptor beta chains listed below, sequenced in a study of CD8+ T cells in alopecia areata. The sample's treatment: oral pan-JAK inhibitor, 5-10 mg twice daily. As the sequencing template, cDNA was produced by extracting RNA and reverse transcribing it. This table comes from immunoSEQ multiplex PCR, and its TCRdb copy is limited to in-frame clones, with some not included. The data contain 100,000 to 150,000 clones, around 60% of them seen just once; the ten biggest clones take up approximately 5.1%. The sequences come from CD4+ T cells sorted from blood, collected at week 4, from a patient treated with tofacitinib. These receptors all come from a human donor with alopecia areata.

V is TRBV29-1 and J is TRBJ2-5; 7 bases fit TRBD1. CDR1 SQVTM and CDR2 ANQGSEA come from the germline V gene. Unmatched junction bases numbered 3, after V lost 4 bases and J lost 4 bases. The CDR3 runs to 12 residues. CDR3 residues: CSVGRTGETQYF. In DNA form, the CDR3 reads TGCAGCGTTGGAAGGACAGGAGAGACCCAGTACTTC.

The chain combines TRBV7-9 with TRBJ1-1; D not certain. The V gene lost 5 bases and the J gene lost 5 bases, with 9 bases spanning the gap. The CDR3 has 12 amino acids. Germline V gives CDR1 SEHNR, CDR2 FQNEAQ (reference sequence). The CDR3 nucleotides are TGTGCCAGCAGCCCCGATAAGACTGAAGCTTTCTTT. The encoded protein is CASSPDKTEAFF.

The J gene is TRBJ1-3, the V gene TRBV6-5; the D gene is possibly TRBD1 (5 bases). The V gene lost 6 bases and the J gene lost 0 bases, with 9 bases spanning the gap. The CDR3 covers 14 residues. Germline CDR1 MNHEY, CDR2 SVGAGI. CDR3 bases: TGTGCCAGCAGGGCAGGGATCTCTGGAAACACCATATATTTT. Its translation is CASRAGISGNTIYF.

The chain has TRBV29-1 and TRBJ2-2; a weak D match, TRBD2 (6 bases). There are 14 residues in the CDR3. V lost 3 bases and J lost 3, with 11 bases in between. Germline CDR1 and CDR2: SQVTM and ANQGSEA. CDR3 DNA: TGCAGCGTTGAGCGGGGTGTGGACACCGGGGAGCTGTTTTTT. Protein: CSVERGVDTGELFF.

The J gene is TRBJ2-3, the V gene TRBV10-3; 8 bases align to TRBD1. This CDR3 contains 14 residues. Germline CDR1 is ENHRY and CDR2 is SYGVKD. V lost 6 bases to trimming and J lost 6 bases; unmatched junction nucleotides: 8. The CDR3 spells CAIRQRTGGDTQYF. CDR3 nucleotides: TGTGCCATCAGGCAACGCACAGGGGGGGATACGCAGTATTTT.

The genes are TRBV11-1 and TRBJ2-5; 14 bases align to TRBD2. Germline V lookup: CDR1 SGHAT, CDR2 FQDESV (reference sequence). The CDR3 totals 16 residues. Germline trimming cut 3 bases from V and 5 bases from J; bases unmatched to any gene: 5. CDR3 nucleotides: TGTGCCAGCAGCTTGACTAGCGGGAGGGCCTGGGAGACCCAGTACTTC. Translation gives CASSLTSGRAWETQYF.

This chain uses TRBV29-1 with TRBJ2-2; TRBD2 matches 14 bases. Germline CDR1 SQVTM, CDR2 ANQGSEA. The CDR3 length is 14 residues. With V trimmed by 6 bases and J by 13 bases, 10 bases remained unmatched. Here the CDR3 reads CSVAAGTSGSGLFF. The CDR3 DNA reads TGCAGCGTCGCCGCCGGGACTAGCGGGAGCGGGCTGTTTTTT.

This chain joins TRBV2 and TRBJ2-7; possible D gene TRBD1, 5 bases. The V end lost 5 bases, the J end lost 4 bases, and 15 bases lay between the germline ends. The germline V gene has CDR1 SNHLY and CDR2 FYNNEI. CDR3 length equals 14 residues. The CDR3 nucleotides read TGTGCCAGCAGTCTCGGACAAGGGTTATACGAGCAGTACTTC. It encodes CASSLGQGLYEQYF. Looking up the rest from reference TRBV2 and TRBJ2-7 gives the full variable domain: EPEVTQTPSHQVTQMGQEVILRCVPISNHLYFYWYRQILGQKVEFLVSFYNNEISEKSEIFDDQFSVERPDGSNFTLKIRSTKLEDSAMYFCASSLGQGLYEQYFGPGTRLTVT.

The chain recombines TRBV6-5 with TRBJ2-7, with a weak D call TRBD2 (5 bases). The CDR3 spans 14 residues. The V end was cut by 0 bases, the J end by 4 bases, with 10 bases between. Germline CDR1 MNHEY, CDR2 SVGAGI. CDR3: CASSYSSGRYEQYF. The CDR3 nucleotides read TGTGCCAGCAGTTACTCGAGCGGTCGGTACGAGCAGTACTTC.

The chain links TRBV30 to TRBJ1-5; maybe TRBD1 (5 bases). The CDR3 totals 13 residues. Trimming removed 0 bases from V and 5 bases from J, with 8 bases in between. Looked up from germline, CDR1 is GTSNPN and CDR2 is SVGIG (reference sequence). CDR3 in amino acids: CAWSVQEDQPQHF. In DNA form, the CDR3 reads TGTGCCTGGAGTGTACAGGAGGATCAGCCCCAGCATTTT.

This chain links TRBV29-1 with TRBJ2-7; D remains ambiguous. Germline-derived CDR1 and CDR2 are SQVTM and ANQGSEA. The CDR3 loop spans 11 amino acids. V lost 4 bases and J 4 bases, leaving 8 bases between the germline ends. Here the CDR3 DNA reads TGCAGCGTTGCGGATCCGTACGAGCAGTACTTC. Its protein is CSVADPYEQYF.

V is TRBV29-1 and J is TRBJ2-5; 12 bases are a match to TRBD1. Germline V lookup: CDR1 SQVTM, CDR2 ANQGSEA. This CDR3 has 14 amino acids. The V gene end was trimmed by 7 bases and the J gene end by 4 bases; junction bases not matched to a gene: 7. The CDR3 here is CSGGGQGAGETQYF. In nucleotides, the CDR3 is TGCAGCGGCGGGGGACAGGGGGCGGGAGAGACCCAGTACTTC.

The gene calls are TRBV25-1 and TRBJ1-2, with D possibly being TRBD1 (6 bases). The V gene lost 4 bases and the J gene lost 4 bases, with 13 bases spanning the gap. Germline CDR1 reads MGHDK; CDR2 reads SYGVNS. The CDR3 consists of 14 residues. The CDR3 sequence is CASSGPDSLYGYTF. The CDR3 DNA reads TGTGCCAGCAGTGGCCCGGACAGCCTCTATGGCTACACCTTC.

This chain connects TRBV29-1 to TRBJ1-1; D is unresolved. Trimming took 7 bases from V and 3 from J, leaving 15 bases between them. Per the germline V gene, CDR1 is SQVTM and CDR2 is ANQGSEA. The CDR3 extends over 13 amino acids. The CDR3 is CSASRSKDTEAFF. For the CDR3, the DNA is TGCAGCGCGAGCAGGTCCAAGGACACTGAAGCTTTCTTT.

V is TRBV30 and J is TRBJ1-5, with a tentative D call TRBD1 (6 bases). Trimming stripped 1 base from V and 4 bases from J, with 11 bases between. Germline CDR1 and CDR2: GTSNPN and SVGIG (reference sequence). The CDR3 is 14 residues long. The CDR3 bases are TGTGCCTGGAGTGGACAGGCGGGAAATCAGCCCCAGCATTTT. Translating it yields CAWSGQAGNQPQHF.

This rearrangement joins TRBV5-4 to TRBJ2-2; 8 bases agree with TRBD2. The V gene's germline CDR1 is SGHNT and CDR2 YYREEE (reference sequence). V shed 5 bases and J 5 bases; nucleotides not matched to a gene: 8. The CDR3 consists of 15 residues. In DNA form, the CDR3 reads TGTGCCAGCAGGCCGTCCCCGGGGGGGACCGGGGAGCTGTTTTTT. It yields the protein CASRPSPGGTGELFF.

V usage is TRBV19 and J usage is TRBJ1-5, with D hard to call. The CDR3 totals 16 residues. CDR1 LNHDA and CDR2 SQIVND come from the germline V gene (reference sequence). V dropped 5 bases and J dropped 1 base, with 15 bases sitting between them. The CDR3 is CASSGQRAISNQPQHF. CDR3 coding DNA: TGTGCCAGTAGTGGGCAACGCGCTATCAGCAATCAGCCCCAGCATTTT.

The gene calls are TRBV29-1 and TRBJ1-2; 9 bases line up with TRBD1. Germline values: CDR1 SQVTM, CDR2 ANQGSEA. This CDR3 has 11 amino acids. V gave up 4 bases and J gave up 7 bases; unmatched junction bases: 1. Written as DNA, the CDR3 is TGCAGCGTTGGGGGACAGGGTGGCTACACCTTC. It encodes CSVGGQGGYTF.

The chain couples TRBV7-3 to TRBJ2-7; D may be TRBD1 or TRBD2 (5 bases each). CDR1 is SGHTA, CDR2 FQGTGA, per germline. CDR3 size: 14 residues. Trimming left V 4 bases short and J 2 bases short, with 12 bases between. The CDR3 sequence is CASSYGTPPYEQYF. The DNA for the CDR3 is TGTGCCAGCAGCTACGGGACCCCCCCCTACGAGCAGTACTTC.

This clone appeared a few times. This chain joins TRBV15 and TRBJ1-2; possibly TRBD1 for D (6 bases). V lost 4 bases and J lost 8, with 14 bases in between. The V gene's germline CDR1 is LNHNV and CDR2 YYDKDF (reference sequence). The CDR3 is made up of 13 amino acids. CDR3 amino acids: CATSIGGFGGYTF. The CDR3 DNA is TGTGCCACCAGCATCGGGGGCTTCGGCGGCTACACCTTC.

The chain combines TRBV28 with TRBJ1-2, with 9 bases identical to TRBD1. The V and J ends lost 6 bases and 8 bases, in that order; junction bases with no gene match: 7. The CDR3 spans 13 residues. Germline V gives CDR1 MDHEN, CDR2 SYDVKM. The CDR3 coding sequence is TGTGCCAGCAGCCCCGGGACAGGGAGCGGCTACACCTTC. It encodes CASSPGTGSGYTF.

The V gene is TRBV4-1, the J gene TRBJ2-7; D unclear. Deletions cut 0 bases from V and 2 bases from J, with 8 bases between. The germline V gene encodes CDR1 MGHRA and CDR2 YSYEKL. This CDR3 region has 14 residues. CDR3 protein: CASSQEVTTYEQYF. CDR3 coding DNA: TGCGCCAGCAGCCAAGAAGTAACGACCTACGAGCAGTACTTC.

DNA of the CDR3: TGTGCCAGCTCACCAACTAGCGCGGACTCCTACGAGCAGTACTTC. Its translation is CASSPTSADSYEQYF. This chain uses TRBV18 with TRBJ2-7, with 7 bases identical to TRBD2. The V segment lost 2 bases and the J segment 0 bases; nucleotides outside the gene matches: 4. The CDR3 consists of 15 residues. Germline-derived CDR1 and CDR2 are KGHSH and LQKENI.